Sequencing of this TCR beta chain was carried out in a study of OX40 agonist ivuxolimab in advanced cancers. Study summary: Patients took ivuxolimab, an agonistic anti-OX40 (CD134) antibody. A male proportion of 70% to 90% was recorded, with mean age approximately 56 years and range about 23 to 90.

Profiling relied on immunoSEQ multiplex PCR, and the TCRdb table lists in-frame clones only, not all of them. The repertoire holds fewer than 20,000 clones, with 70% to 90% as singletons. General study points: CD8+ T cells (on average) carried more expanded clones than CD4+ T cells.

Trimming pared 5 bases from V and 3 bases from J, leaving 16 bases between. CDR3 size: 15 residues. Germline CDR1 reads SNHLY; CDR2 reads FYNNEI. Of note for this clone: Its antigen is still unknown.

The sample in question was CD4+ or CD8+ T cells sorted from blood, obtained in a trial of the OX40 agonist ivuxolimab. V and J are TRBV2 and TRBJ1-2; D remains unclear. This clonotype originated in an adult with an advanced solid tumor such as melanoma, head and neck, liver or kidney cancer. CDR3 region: CASSRTDGNYYGYTF. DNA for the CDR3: TGTGCCAGCAGTAGGACCGACGGGAACTACTATGGCTACACCTTC. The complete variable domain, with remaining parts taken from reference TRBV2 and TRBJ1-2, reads EPEVTQTPSHQVTQMGQEVILRCVPISNHLYFYWYRQILGQKVEFLVSFYNNEISEKSEIFDDQFSVERPDGSNFTLKIRSTKLEDSAMYFCASSRTDGNYYGYTFGSGTRLTVV.